The rows below give T cell receptor beta chains drawn from one sample of a study of cytomegalovirus exposure and HLA in healthy donors. Produced via immunoSEQ multiplex PCR; TCRdb's table is partial and in-frame only. The sample contains fewer than 110,000 clones, approximately 85% of which appear only once. Source material: PBMCs. Receptors were obtained from a man aged 30-40 years in good health and CMV-seronegative. Both conserved end residues are part of each CDR3. The D gene is left open where the match is weak. Only part of the rows carry a size: once, few, many, or a class if the clone is expanded.

CDR3nt	CDR3aa	j_gene	d_gene	v_gene	abundance
TGTGCCAGCAGTTACTCGGGACAGCCTCTGGGGCAGTTCTTC	CASSYSGQPLGQFF	TRBJ2-1	TRBD1	TRBV6-5	NA
TGCAGTGCTCGGGATGGCACTGAAGCTTTCTTT	CSARDGTEAFF	TRBJ1-1	NA	TRBV20-1	NA
TGTGCCAGTACCTCTAGCGGGGGGGCGGTCAATGAGCAGTTCTTC	CASTSSGGAVNEQFF	TRBJ2-1	TRBD2	TRBV19	once
TGCAGCGTTGCGGGTTGGACAGGGGGCGTTACGAACGAGCAGTACTTC	CSVAGWTGGVTNEQYF	TRBJ2-7	TRBD1	TRBV29-1	NA
TGTGCCTGGAGCGTACTAGCTCACGAGCAGTACTTC	CAWSVLAHEQYF	TRBJ2-7	NA	TRBV30	NA
TGCAGCGTCCCTTTGGAGGGTGCATACTATGGCTACACCTTC	CSVPLEGAYYGYTF	TRBJ1-2	NA	TRBV29-1	NA
TGTGCCAGCAGTTCCCTCGGAGAGACCCAGTACTTC	CASSSLGETQYF	TRBJ2-5	NA	TRBV28	NA
TGTGCCAGTAGTATAGGTCCTAGCGGGGCCTACGAGCAGTACTTC	CASSIGPSGAYEQYF	TRBJ2-7	TRBD2	TRBV19	NA
TGTGCCAGCAGCTTGAGCGGGGGGGAAGAGACCCAGTACTTC	CASSLSGGEETQYF	TRBJ2-5	TRBD2	TRBV7-3	NA
TGCGCCAGCAGCCAAGACGACAGGGAAATAGCTTTCTTT	CASSQDDREIAFF	TRBJ1-1	TRBD1	TRBV4-3	NA
TGTGCCAGCACGGACAGGGGGCCGTATGGCTACACCTTC	CASTDRGPYGYTF	TRBJ1-2	TRBD1	TRBV2	NA
TGTGCCAGCAGTGACAGGGCGACAGAGACCCAGTACTTC	CASSDRATETQYF	TRBJ2-5	TRBD1	TRBV6-5	NA
TGTGCCAGCAGCGTAGGAGGACAGGGGATCGACGAGCAGTACTTC	CASSVGGQGIDEQYF	TRBJ2-7	TRBD1	TRBV9	NA
TGTGCCAGCAGCACCCCTCCGGGACAGGGTACAGATACGCAGTATTTT	CASSTPPGQGTDTQYF	TRBJ2-3	TRBD1	TRBV5-4	NA
TGCGCCAGCAGCCAAGTCAAGACTAGCGGGATCTACGAGCAGTACTTC	CASSQVKTSGIYEQYF	TRBJ2-7	TRBD2	TRBV4-1	NA
TGTGCCAGCAGTGACGGGACTAGCGGGGGCACAGATACGCAGTATTTT	CASSDGTSGGTDTQYF	TRBJ2-3	TRBD2	TRBV6-4	few
TGTGCCTGGAGACAGGTGGGCACTGAAGCTTTCTTT	CAWRQVGTEAFF	TRBJ1-1	NA	TRBV30	NA
TGTGCCAGTAGTATGAGGGCACTTACCGGACCCTTACAGGGGATAGCCCAGCATTTT	CASSMRALTGPLQGIAQHF	TRBJ1-5	TRBD1	TRBV19	few
TGCAGCGTTGAAGATCTAGAGGGGGGGACTTACAATGAGCAGTTCTTC	CSVEDLEGGTYNEQFF	TRBJ2-1	NA	TRBV29-1	NA
TGTGCCAGCAGTTACTCGCGTTACAGGCGTTCACCCCTCCACTTT	CASSYSRYRRSPLHF	TRBJ1-6	NA	TRBV6-5	NA
TGTGCCGGTACAGGCCCTAATTCACCCCTCCACTTT	CAGTGPNSPLHF	TRBJ1-6	NA	TRBV30	NA
TGCGCCAGCAGCTTACCGGACATCAGTGGGACCCAGTACTTC	CASSLPDISGTQYF	TRBJ2-5	NA	TRBV5-1	NA
TGCAGCGTTAGTTCAGGGATCTCCTACGAGCAGTACTTC	CSVSSGISYEQYF	TRBJ2-7	NA	TRBV29-1	NA
TGTGCCAGCAGCCAAGATGGGGGCAACACAGATACGCAGTATTTT	CASSQDGGNTDTQYF	TRBJ2-3	NA	TRBV4-2	NA
TGTGCCAGCAGTTGGAATAGGAGATACGAGCAGTACTTC	CASSWNRRYEQYF	TRBJ2-7	NA	TRBV28	once
TGCAGCGTTGAAGCCACAGGGTACACCGGGGAGCTGTTTTTT	CSVEATGYTGELFF	TRBJ2-2	NA	TRBV29-1	NA
TGTGCCAGCAGTGAAATGAGAAAACAGGGTGAAAAACTGTTTTTT	CASSEMRKQGEKLFF	TRBJ1-4	NA	TRBV6-1	NA
TGTGCCAGCAGCTGGGTATCTAGGGAGACCCAGTACTTC	CASSWVSRETQYF	TRBJ2-5	NA	TRBV7-9	NA
TGCGCCAGCAGCCAGGACAGTTGGGACAAAGAGACCCAGTACTTC	CASSQDSWDKETQYF	TRBJ2-5	NA	TRBV5-1	NA
TGTGCCAGCAGCTTAGCGGACAGTTTT	CASSLADSF	TRBJ1-3	NA	TRBV7-9	medium-sized
TGTGCCAGCAGCCGCGGGGGCGCCGAAGCTTTCTTT	CASSRGGAEAFF	TRBJ1-1	NA	TRBV27	NA
TGTGCCATCAGTGTAAGTCAGGATAGCAATCAGCCCCAGCATTTT	CAISVSQDSNQPQHF	TRBJ1-5	NA	TRBV10-3	NA
TGTGCCAGCAGTTACGAAGTTACTCCTGCAGGGGGTTTGATAAACACCGGGGAGCTGTTTTTT	CASSYEVTPAGGLINTGELFF	TRBJ2-2	TRBD1	TRBV6-7	NA